The 21 T cell receptor beta chains presented below share a single source sample, sequenced in a study of CD8+CD57+ T cells in acquired aplastic anemia. Template material for TCR beta VDJ and CDR3 profiling consisted of genomic DNA. MiXCR, run by TCRdb on the reads, gives a single entry per CDR3 protein. The sample has 150,000 to 200,000 distinct CDR3 sequences; roughly 63% are singletons. Sequencing was done on a sample of sorted CD4+, CD8+, or CD8+CD57+ T cells (not recorded which) from PBMCs. Receptor source: a human donor in good health.

V usage is TRBV12-3 or TRBV12-4 and J usage is TRBJ1-1; D not resolved. The V and J ends lost 6 bases and 1 base respectively, with 9 bases between them. This CDR3 comprises 13 residues. CDR3 protein: CASSRWGNTEAFF. CDR3 in DNA: TGTGCCAGCAGCCGTTGGGGGAACACTGAAGCTTTCTTT.

This clonotype was recorded many times. The chain uses TRBV5-4 and TRBJ2-3, with 10 bases fitting TRBD2. The CDR3 consists of 18 residues. After removal of 1 base from V and 0 bases from J, the junction contained 8 bases not matched to a gene. CDR1 is SGHNT, CDR2 YYREEE, per germline (reference sequence). The CDR3 protein is CASSLLSSGRASTDTQYF. CDR3 nucleotide sequence: TGTGCCAGCAGCTTGTTGTCTAGCGGGAGAGCGAGCACAGATACGCAGTATTTT.

The rearrangement joins TRBV6-6 to TRBJ2-7, with TRBD2 as a possible D gene (5 bases). The V end lost 1 base, the J end lost 3 bases, and 7 bases lay between the germline ends. The CDR3 contains 13 residues. Germline loops: CDR1 MNHNY, CDR2 SVGAGI (reference sequence). The CDR3, as DNA: TGTGCCAGCAGTTACTGGACTGGCTACGAGCAGTACTTC. Amino acids: CASSYWTGYEQYF.

This chain links TRBV5-1 with TRBJ2-1; D might be TRBD2 (6 bases). The CDR3 has 16 residues. In germline, CDR1 is SGHRS, CDR2 YFSETQ. V lost 1 base and J 3 bases, leaving 14 bases between the germline ends. The CDR3 sequence is CASSLLPSDNYNEQFF. DNA of the CDR3: TGCGCCAGCAGCTTGTTACCTAGCGATAACTACAATGAGCAGTTCTTC.

The chain links TRBV6-5 to TRBJ2-5; D may be TRBD1 (6 bases). CDR1 and CDR2 (germline): MNHEY, SVGAGI. V was cut by 6 bases and J by 5 bases, with 19 bases left in between. The length of the CDR3 is 15 residues. CDR3 in DNA: TGTGCCAGCAGGAGAGAACAGGGCCCCTGGGAGACCCAGTACTTC. Protein sequence: CASRREQGPWETQYF.

The genes are TRBV20-1 and TRBJ1-1; no clear D. Trimming took off 0 bases at V and 1 base at J, with 9 bases between the two ends. Germline V gene data show CDR1 as DFQATT and CDR2 as SNEGSKA (reference sequence). The CDR3 is 14 amino acids. The CDR3 protein is CSARDMGPNTEAFF. CDR3 bases: TGCAGTGCTAGAGATATGGGCCCGAACACTGAAGCTTTCTTT.

The rearrangement joins TRBV20-1 to TRBJ2-1; 8 bases fit TRBD2. The germline V gene has CDR1 DFQATT and CDR2 SNEGSKA (reference sequence). The CDR3 sequence is 14 residues long. J lost 7 bases, V lost 0 bases, and 5 bases had no gene match. The CDR3 loop reads CSARELAVSNEQFF. In DNA form, the CDR3 reads TGCAGTGCTAGAGAACTAGCGGTTTCTAATGAGCAGTTCTTC.

This chain links TRBV12-3 or TRBV12-4 with TRBJ2-1, with D tentatively TRBD2 (6 bases). There are 14 residues in the CDR3. V was clipped by 5 bases and J by 3 bases, with 11 bases between them. The CDR3 protein is CASSQWRDYNEQFF. CDR3 in DNA: TGTGCCAGCAGTCAGTGGCGGGACTACAATGAGCAGTTCTTC.

On this clonotype itself: A much bigger clone sits one base away, suggesting this may be a read error. The chain uses TRBV12-3 or TRBV12-4 and TRBJ2-1, with a tentative D call TRBD1 (6 bases). The CDR3 contains 16 residues. CDR3 region: CASSLFITGSENEQLF. The CDR3 bases are TGTGCCAGCAGTTTATTTATTACAGGGTCCGAGAATGAGCAGCTCTTC.

The V gene is TRBV19, the J gene TRBJ2-5; D could derive from TRBD1 or TRBD2 (5 bases each). The CDR3 sequence is 14 residues long. Germline assignment: CDR1 LNHDA and CDR2 SQIVND (reference sequence). V was shortened by 3 bases and J by 1 base, with 9 bases between the two germline ends. The CDR3 nucleotides are TGTGCCAGTAGTATCGGGGCAGGCCAAGAGACCCAGTACTTC. Translated: CASSIGAGQETQYF.

The rearrangement uses TRBV20-1 and TRBJ2-7; TRBD1 might be the D (6 bases). CDR3 length: 14 residues. Between the trimmed V and J ends, which lost 4 bases and 0 bases, there was a span of 13 bases. Germline assignment: CDR1 DFQATT and CDR2 SNEGSKA (reference sequence). The CDR3 here is CSATRTASSYEQYF. The CDR3, as DNA: TGCAGTGCTACTAGGACAGCTAGCTCCTACGAGCAGTACTTC.

J is TRBJ1-1 and V is TRBV29-1; D uncertain. The CDR3 is 12 residues long. Trimming left V 6 bases short and J 1 base short, with 9 bases between. Per the germline V gene, CDR1 is SQVTM and CDR2 is ANQGSEA. CDR3 residues: CSVLQENTEAFF. The CDR3 nucleotides read TGCAGCGTCCTCCAGGAGAACACTGAAGCTTTCTTT.

This clonotype was picked up many times. V usage is TRBV4-3 and J usage is TRBJ1-5; D possibly corresponds to TRBD1 (5 bases). Trimming stripped 1 base from V and 5 bases from J, with 12 bases between. Germline CDR1 LGHNA, CDR2 YSLEER. The CDR3 sequence is 15 residues long. The CDR3 spells CASSQAYQGYQPQHF. The CDR3 coding sequence is TGCGCCAGCAGCCAAGCCTATCAGGGTTATCAGCCCCAGCATTTT.

This clonotype has a count of ten or more. V gene TRBV4-1 combines with J gene TRBJ1-5; perhaps TRBD1 as D (6 bases). The germline V gene has CDR1 MGHRA and CDR2 YSYEKL. There are 15 residues in the CDR3. Deletions cut 0 bases from V and 2 bases from J, with 8 bases between. The CDR3 DNA reads as TGCGCCAGCAGCCAAGATCCAGGGGGCAATCAGCCCCAGCATTTT. Amino acid sequence: CASSQDPGGNQPQHF.

J is TRBJ2-7 and V is TRBV5-6; tentative D call: TRBD1 (5 bases). The CDR3 runs 16 residues. V lost 0 bases and J 3 bases, leaving 16 bases between the germline ends. Looked up from germline, CDR1 is SGHDT and CDR2 is YYEEEE. The CDR3 region has the DNA TGTGCCAGCAGCTTGGCCCTTTATGGGGCAGACTACGAGCAGTACTTC. Translation: CASSLALYGADYEQYF.

The rearrangement uses TRBV10-3 and TRBJ1-5, with a possible D match to TRBD1 (5 bases). CDR1 ENHRY and CDR2 SYGVKD come from the germline V gene. This CDR3 has 15 amino acids. V was pared by 3 bases and J by 3 bases, with 12 bases between. In nucleotides, the CDR3 is TGTGCCATCAGTGACCACGGGGGGATCAATCAGCCCCAGCATTTT. The encoded protein is CAISDHGGINQPQHF.

Ten or more counts support this clonotype. The chain has TRBV19 and TRBJ1-5; 7 nucleotides align to TRBD1. The germline gives CDR1 LNHDA, CDR2 SQIVND (reference sequence). This CDR3 has 14 residues. The V segment lost 5 bases and the J segment 5 bases; nucleotides outside the gene matches: 6. The CDR3 region is CASSHDREDQPQHF. CDR3 nucleotides: TGTGCCAGTAGTCATGACAGGGAGGATCAGCCCCAGCATTTT.

This sequence joins TRBV7-9 and TRBJ1-2; no definite D call. This CDR3 contains 15 residues. V dropped 1 base and J dropped 3 bases, with 12 bases sitting between them. Germline V gene sequence: CDR1 SEHNR, CDR2 FQNEAQ (reference sequence). This CDR3 reads CASSLGHRADYGYTF. The CDR3 DNA sequence: TGTGCCAGCAGCTTAGGACACCGGGCGGACTATGGCTACACCTTC.

A single count supports this clonotype. The chain is built from TRBV2 and TRBJ2-7; 9 bases align to TRBD1. J lost 0 bases, V lost 6 bases, and 15 bases had no gene match. Per the germline V gene, CDR1 is SNHLY and CDR2 is FYNNEI. This CDR3 is 18 amino acids long. In DNA, the CDR3 is TGTGCCAGCAGGGAAACTCCGGGACAGGGAGATTACTCCTACGAGCAGTACTTC. It specifies CASRETPGQGDYSYEQYF.

This clonotype was detected a few times. The chain combines TRBV20-1 with TRBJ2-1; D assignment may be TRBD1 or TRBD2 (6 bases each). The CDR3 covers 13 residues. Between the trimmed V and J ends, which lost 8 bases and 3 bases, there was a span of 14 bases. Germline CDR1 reads DFQATT; CDR2 reads SNEGSKA (reference sequence). The CDR3 sequence is CSLQRGVYNEQFF. The CDR3 DNA reads TGCAGTCTGCAGAGGGGGGTCTACAATGAGCAGTTCTTC.

This clonotype was observed a handful of times. This rearrangement joins TRBV7-9 to TRBJ1-6; the D is unclear. Trimming cost V 6 bases and J 11 bases, with 14 bases left between them. The CDR3 length is 13 residues. CDR1 and CDR2 from the germline V gene are SEHNR and FQNEAQ (reference sequence). The CDR3 nucleotides read TGTGCCAGCAGTTCGTCGGACCTCGCACCCCTCCACTTT. It codes for CASSSSDLAPLHF. The full variable domain, rest sourced from reference TRBV7-9 and TRBJ1-6, is DTGVSQNPRHKITKRGQNVTFRCDPISEHNRLYWYRQTLGQGPEFLTYFQNEAQLEKSRLLSDRFSAERPKGSFSTLEIQRTEQGDSAMYLCASSSSDLAPLHFGNGTRLTVT.